The sequence of this T cell receptor (beta chain) was determined in a study of vaccination and CD4 T cells after COVID-19. Study at large: The convalescents were made up of six males and four females, two of whom were Hispanic. Typically, post-vaccine samples were obtained a median 72 days after dose two, within a range of 14 to 241.

CDR3 size: 15 residues. V shed 2 bases, J shed 6 bases, and the junction held 5 bases outside the gene matches. CDR1 is SGHVS and CDR2 is FNYEAQ in the germline V gene. This sample's treatment: roughly 10-day PBMC culture with coronavirus spike peptide pools or control peptides (ViraFEST assay). Oncomine TCR Beta short-read sequencing was applied to DNA from cultured CD4+ T cells. MiXCR was run by TCRdb on the PCR reads, yielding one entry per CDR3 protein. Altogether 15,000 to 20,000 distinct CDR3 sequences are present, about 55% being singletons, with the ten largest covering less than 9.5%. This clonotype showed up just a few times. No antigen is known for it.

The sequencing input was CD4+ T cells from blood, cultured in vitro. This receptor was taken from a human donor who had recovered from COVID-19. The genes are TRBV7-6 and TRBJ2-2; 8 nucleotides align to TRBD1. The CDR3: CASSLMPGGAGELFF. DNA of the CDR3: TGTGCCAGCAGCTTAATGCCAGGGGGCGCCGGGGAGCTGTTTTTT.